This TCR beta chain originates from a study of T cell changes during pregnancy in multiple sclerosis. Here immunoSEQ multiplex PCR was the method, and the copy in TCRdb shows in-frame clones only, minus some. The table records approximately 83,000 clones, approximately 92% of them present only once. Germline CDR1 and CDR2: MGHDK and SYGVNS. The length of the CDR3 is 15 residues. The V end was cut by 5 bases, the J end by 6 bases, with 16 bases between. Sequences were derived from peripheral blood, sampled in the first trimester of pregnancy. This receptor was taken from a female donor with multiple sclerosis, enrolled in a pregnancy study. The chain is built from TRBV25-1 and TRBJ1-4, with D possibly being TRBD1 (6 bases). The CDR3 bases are TGTGCCAGCAGTCCGCGAGGGGAGGGGGATGAAAAACTGTTTTTT. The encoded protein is CASSPRGEGDEKLFF.